This T cell receptor beta chain originates from a study of blood T cell repertoires in COVID-19. The V gene end was trimmed by 6 bases and the J gene end by 0 bases; junction bases not matched to a gene: 3. The CDR3 contains 15 residues. Germline assignment: CDR1 ENHRY and CDR2 SYGVKD. Study processing details: By means of reference gene primer amplification, nucleated cell counts were estimated. The table came from immunoSEQ multiplex PCR; TCRdb's copy has only in-frame clones and leaves some out. That table supplies the V and J calls and clone size; D and trimming were determined from the DNA. Among 150,000 to 200,000 clones, roughly 91% were seen once, and the ten largest hold almost 5%.

The V call is TRBV10-3, the J call TRBJ2-3; 10 bases are a match to TRBD2. Material for sequencing was peripheral blood. This clonotype was obtained from a man between 18 and 35 years old with COVID-19, enrolled during active disease. CDR3 in amino acids: CAISVAGGSTDTQYF. The DNA of the CDR3 is TGTGCCATCAGCGTAGCGGGAGGTAGCACAGATACGCAGTATTTT.